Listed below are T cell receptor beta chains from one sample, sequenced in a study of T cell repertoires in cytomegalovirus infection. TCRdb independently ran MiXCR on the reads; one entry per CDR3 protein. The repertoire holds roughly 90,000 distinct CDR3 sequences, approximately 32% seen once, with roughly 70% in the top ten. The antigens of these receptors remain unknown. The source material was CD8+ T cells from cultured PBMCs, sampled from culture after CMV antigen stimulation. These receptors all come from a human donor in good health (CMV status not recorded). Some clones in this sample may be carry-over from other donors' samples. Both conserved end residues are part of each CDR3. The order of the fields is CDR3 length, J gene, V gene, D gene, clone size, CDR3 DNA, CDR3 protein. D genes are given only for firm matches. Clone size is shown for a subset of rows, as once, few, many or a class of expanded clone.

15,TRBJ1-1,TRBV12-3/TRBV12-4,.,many,TGTGCCAGCAGTCCCACGTGGGGGGGAGGTACTGAAGCTTTCTTT,CASSPTWGGGTEAFF
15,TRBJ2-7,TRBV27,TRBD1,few,TGTGCCAGCAGTTTATCAGGGGGCGCCTCCTACGAGCAGTACTTC,CASSLSGGASYEQYF
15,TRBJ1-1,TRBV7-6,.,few,TGTGCCAGCAGCGCCCTGGGGAATACCCCTCTTGAAGCTTTCTTT,CASSALGNTPLEAFF
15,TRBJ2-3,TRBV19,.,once,TGTGCCAGTAGTACCGGGACGTCTAGCACAGATACGCAGTATTTT,CASSTGTSSTDTQYF
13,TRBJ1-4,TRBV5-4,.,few,TGTGCCAGCTCATCCGGGACTAATGAAAAACTGTTTTTT,CASSSGTNEKLFF
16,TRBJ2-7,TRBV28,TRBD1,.,TGTGCCAGCAGTTTAAGGGGACAGGGGGCATTTTACGAGCAGTACTTC,CASSLRGQGAFYEQYF
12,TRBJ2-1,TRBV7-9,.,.,TGTGCCAGCAGCTTAGATAACAATGAGCAGTTCTTC,CASSLDNNEQFF
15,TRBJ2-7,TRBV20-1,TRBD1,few,TGCAGTGCGGAGAGTATTGGACAGGATCTCTACGAGCAGTACTTC,CSAESIGQDLYEQYF
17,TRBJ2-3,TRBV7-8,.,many,TGTGCCAGCAGTCAGAACGTCGGGATTTGGAGCACAGATACGCAGTATTTT,CASSQNVGIWSTDTQYF
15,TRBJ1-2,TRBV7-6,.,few,TGTGCCAGCAGCTTGGGGAACAGATTACGATATGGCTACACCTTC,CASSLGNRLRYGYTF
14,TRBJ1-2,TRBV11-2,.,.,TGTGCCAGCAGCAACCCGACAGCTAACTATGGCTACACCTTC,CASSNPTANYGYTF
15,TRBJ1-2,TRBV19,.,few,TGTGCCAGTAGTATTCTTTCCGTACAGTTCGGCGGCTACACCTTC,CASSILSVQFGGYTF
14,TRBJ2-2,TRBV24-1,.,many,TGTGCCACCAGTGCCCAGCCGTCTACCGGGGAGCTGTTTTTT,CATSAQPSTGELFF
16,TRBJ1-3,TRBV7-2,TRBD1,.,TGTGCCAGCAGCCTTAAGGGGGCAGGCTCTGGAAACACCATATATTTT,CASSLKGAGSGNTIYF
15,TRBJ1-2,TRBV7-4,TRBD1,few,TGTGCCAGCAGCCTAGGGACAGGGAGTGACTATGGCTACACCTTC,CASSLGTGSDYGYTF